Listed below are T cell receptor beta chains from one sample, sequenced in a study of blood T cell repertoires in COVID-19. Clones were sequenced by immunoSEQ multiplex PCR, and TCRdb holds only the in-frame ones, with some missing. The sample yields under 250,000 clones, 65% to 90% seen once. The sample was peripheral blood. All receptors derive from a human donor in a cohort sampled during active COVID-19. The CDR3 runs from the conserved cysteine through the conserved F or W. D genes are given only for firm matches. Clone sizes are given selectively: once, few, many, or a class where the clone is expanded.

size	V	J	D	CDR3	DNA
-	TRBV27	TRBJ1-1	-	CASSLGKNTEAFF	TGTGCCAGCAGTTTAGGCAAGAACACTGAAGCTTTCTTT
-	TRBV11-2	TRBJ1-1	TRBD1	CASSSHNRGRDTEAFF	TGTGCCAGCAGTTCCCATAACAGGGGGAGGGACACTGAAGCTTTCTTT
-	TRBV7-2	TRBJ2-3	TRBD2	CASSFRLAGGGTDTQYF	TGTGCCAGCAGCTTCAGACTAGCGGGAGGGGGCACAGATACGCAGTATTTT
-	TRBV4-2	TRBJ2-5	TRBD2	CASSQGTSGRGPQETQYF	TGTGCCAGCAGCCAAGGGACTAGCGGGAGGGGACCCCAAGAGACCCAGTACTTC
-	TRBV9	TRBJ1-1	-	CASSVSRAGATEAFF	TGTGCCAGCAGCGTATCCAGGGCGGGGGCCACTGAAGCTTTCTTT
-	TRBV19	TRBJ2-5	TRBD1	CASHGQGSVETQYF	TGTGCCAGCCACGGACAGGGTTCCGTAGAGACCCAGTACTTC
-	TRBV7-8	TRBJ2-1	TRBD2	CASSFPATSGERRSYNEQFF	TGTGCCAGCAGCTTTCCGGCGACTAGCGGAGAAAGGCGGTCCTACAATGAGCAGTTCTTC
-	TRBV29-1	TRBJ2-5	TRBD1	CSVDGIQGAPQETQYF	TGCAGCGTTGACGGTATACAGGGGGCGCCCCAAGAGACCCAGTACTTC
-	TRBV5-1	TRBJ1-4	TRBD1	CASSADRGGEKLFF	TGCGCCAGCAGCGCGGACAGGGGAGGGGAAAAACTGTTTTTT
once	TRBV7-9	TRBJ1-6	TRBD1	CASSPWLRTGESPLHF	TGTGCCAGCAGCCCATGGCTCCGGACAGGGGAGTCACCCCTCCACTTT
-	TRBV4-2	TRBJ2-3	-	CASSQEDSVRGTDTQYF	TGTGCCAGCAGCCAAGAAGATAGCGTTAGGGGCACAGATACGCAGTATTTT
-	TRBV11-1	TRBJ2-1	TRBD2	CASSAAGVSYNEQFF	TGTGCCAGCAGCGCAGCGGGAGTATCCTACAATGAGCAGTTCTTC
-	TRBV7-9	TRBJ1-1	-	CASSLSPEEAFF	TGTGCCAGCAGCTTATCGCCAGAAGAAGCTTTCTTT
-	TRBV19	TRBJ1-6	-	CASTDFNSPLHF	TGTGCCAGTACAGACTTCAATTCACCCCTCCACTTT
-	TRBV19	TRBJ2-7	TRBD1	CASTWTGGSYEQYF	TGTGCCAGTACCTGGACAGGAGGCTCCTACGAGCAGTACTTC
-	TRBV7-9	TRBJ2-7	TRBD1	CASSLRQGLVEQYF	TGTGCCAGCAGCTTAAGACAGGGGTTGGTCGAGCAGTACTTC
-	TRBV28	TRBJ1-1	-	CASSLTRGGNTEAFF	TGTGCCAGCAGTCTAACAAGGGGAGGGAACACTGAAGCTTTCTTT
-	TRBV11-3	TRBJ2-3	TRBD2	CASSTSGLESDTQYF	TGTGCCAGCAGCACCTCGGGACTAGAATCAGATACGCAGTATTTT
-	TRBV11-3	TRBJ2-5	TRBD2	CAGSTSERQETQYF	TGTGCCGGCTCGACTAGCGAACGACAAGAGACCCAGTACTTC
-	TRBV5-1	TRBJ1-1	TRBD1	CASSPGQGTGNTEAFF	TGCGCCAGCAGCCCTGGACAGGGGACGGGGAACACTGAAGCTTTCTTT
-	TRBV2	TRBJ2-5	-	CASGYGRGETQYF	TGTGCCAGCGGGTACGGGAGAGGAGAGACCCAGTACTTC
-	TRBV3-1/TRBV3-2	TRBJ2-3	-	CASSQVAAPDTQYF	TGTGCCAGCAGCCAAGTTGCGGCTCCAGATACGCAGTATTTT
-	TRBV21-1	TRBJ2-4	-	CASSKFQPSRAQFDKNIQYF	TGTGCCAGCAGCAAATTTCAACCTAGCCGGGCCCAGTTCGACAAAAACATTCAGTACTTC
-	TRBV10-1	TRBJ2-3	TRBD2	CASSLAGGTDTQYF	TGCGCCAGCAGTTTAGCGGGAGGGACAGATACGCAGTATTTT
many	TRBV19	TRBJ2-5	-	CASSAGDSVQETQYF	TGTGCCAGTAGTGCCGGGGACTCCGTCCAAGAGACCCAGTACTTC
once	TRBV7-8	TRBJ2-5	-	CASSLGAGARRETQYF	TGTGCCAGCAGCTTAGGTGCGGGGGCGCGGCGGGAGACCCAGTACTTC
-	TRBV19	TRBJ2-3	TRBD2	CASSIDPTSWNTDTQYF	TGTGCCAGTAGTATAGACCCGACTAGCTGGAACACAGATACGCAGTATTTT
-	TRBV5-8	TRBJ1-2	TRBD1	CASSTLTDRGRNYGYTF	TGTGCCAGCAGCACTCTTACCGACAGGGGGCGAAACTATGGCTACACCTTC
-	TRBV5-1	TRBJ2-2	TRBD2	CASSPGLAGGPSTGELFF	TGCGCCAGCAGCCCGGGACTAGCGGGAGGGCCCAGCACCGGGGAGCTGTTTTTT
-	TRBV30	TRBJ2-4	TRBD2	CACQSGRGTIQYF	TGTGCCTGCCAGAGCGGGAGGGGAACCATTCAGTACTTC
-	TRBV14	TRBJ2-7	TRBD2	CASSQPTSGRIYEQYF	TGTGCCAGCAGCCAACCAACTAGCGGGAGAATCTACGAGCAGTACTTC
once	TRBV6-6	TRBJ2-3	-	CASSPGHVSGDTQYF	TGTGCCAGCAGTCCGGGACACGTTTCTGGGGATACGCAGTATTTT
-	TRBV4-1	TRBJ2-3	-	CASSQVGGPPPTDTQYF	TGCGCCAGCAGCCAAGTCGGCGGGCCACCCCCCACAGATACGCAGTATTTT
once	TRBV7-9	TRBJ1-6	-	CASSLAQAGYSPLHF	TGTGCCAGCAGCTTAGCGCAAGCAGGGTATTCACCCCTCCACTTT
-	TRBV27	TRBJ1-5	-	CASSLLTGSQPQHF	TGTGCCAGCAGTTTACTCACAGGGAGTCAGCCCCAGCATTTT
-	TRBV12-5	TRBJ2-2	TRBD1	CASATGGGFQAEITGELFF	TGTGCTAGTGCAACAGGGGGCGGATTTCAAGCGGAGATCACCGGGGAGCTGTTTTTT
-	TRBV28	TRBJ2-7	-	CASSLSQGSYEQYF	TGTGCCAGCAGTTTATCCCAGGGCTCCTACGAGCAGTACTTC
once	TRBV28	TRBJ2-7	TRBD1	CASSLWPGTGFYEQYF	TGTGCCAGCAGTTTATGGCCCGGGACAGGGTTCTACGAGCAGTACTTC
-	TRBV7-2	TRBJ1-3	-	CASSLREYGNTIYF	TGTGCCAGCAGCCTCAGGGAATATGGAAACACCATATATTTT
-	TRBV5-1	TRBJ2-7	TRBD2	CASSLSGTSYEQYF	TGCGCCAGCAGCTTAAGCGGGACTAGCTACGAGCAGTACTTC
-	TRBV12-3/TRBV12-4	TRBJ2-3	-	CASSLGATDTQYF	TGTGCCAGCAGTTTAGGGGCCACAGATACGCAGTATTTT
-	TRBV19	TRBJ1-1	TRBD1	CASSSKGQSNTEAFF	TGTGCCAGTAGTTCAAAGGGACAGTCGAACACTGAAGCTTTCTTT
-	TRBV5-1	TRBJ1-2	TRBD1	CASSLALADRGQYGYTF	TGCGCCAGCAGCTTGGCCCTCGCGGACAGGGGGCAATATGGCTACACCTTC
-	TRBV7-9	TRBJ2-4	-	CASSLGGWSAKNIQYF	TGTGCCAGCAGCTTAGGTGGATGGAGCGCCAAAAACATTCAGTACTTC
-	TRBV19	TRBJ2-3	-	CASSIGTFRTDTQYF	TGTGCCAGTAGTATAGGGACTTTTCGCACAGATACGCAGTATTTT
-	TRBV6-5	TRBJ2-1	TRBD2	CASSYAGLAGGNEQFF	TGTGCCAGCAGTTACGCGGGACTAGCTGGGGGCAATGAGCAGTTCTTC
once	TRBV6-6	TRBJ1-2	TRBD1	CASRSQGQHYGYTF	TGTGCCAGCAGGTCCCAGGGACAGCACTATGGCTACACCTTC
-	TRBV27	TRBJ2-3	-	CASSLWSGVSTDTQYF	TGTGCCAGCAGTTTATGGTCGGGAGTGAGCACAGATACGCAGTATTTT
-	TRBV28	TRBJ2-1	TRBD2	CASSLSGREGVYNEQFF	TGTGCCAGCAGTTTAAGTGGGCGGGAGGGGGTCTACAATGAGCAGTTCTTC